This T cell receptor (beta chain) was observed in a study of cytomegalovirus exposure and HLA in healthy donors. Across the whole study: Most donors, roughly 77% of over 300 genotyped, fell in the Caucasian-associated ancestry cluster.

The PCR contained 60 Vbeta and 13 Jbeta primers. Some clones are missing from TCRdb's copy, which holds only in-frame ones; the method was immunoSEQ multiplex PCR. The sample holds 76,000 or so clones, 78% seen once. V was clipped by 6 bases and J by 0 bases; unmatched bases: 9. CDR3 length: 17 residues. Germline V gene sequence: CDR1 ENHRY, CDR2 SYGVKD. Details on this clone: What it recognizes is unknown.

Notes on the study in general: Sequencing likely generated an artifact that appeared as a cluster of highly shared sequence variants. In a later analysis, donors in an Asian-associated ancestry cluster reportedly had fewer N-insertions in productive TCRs than the cohort mean. A list of around 150 TCR beta chains associated with cytomegalovirus was given.

Material: PBMCs. The receptor was derived from a woman in her thirties or forties in good health and CMV-seropositive. This chain links TRBV10-3 with TRBJ1-3, with 9 bases fitting TRBD1. Here the CDR3 DNA reads TGTGCCATCAGCGGACCCCGGACAGGGGCCTCTGGAAACACCATATATTTT. Protein sequence: CAISGPRTGASGNTIYF.